The present entry profiles one T cell receptor beta chain with its context. Its antigen remains unidentified. CDR3 length: 15 amino acids. CDR1 is SEHNR, CDR2 FQNEAQ, per germline (reference sequence). TCRdb itself ran the reads through MiXCR, one entry per CDR3 protein. In the table there are around 360,000 distinct CDR3 sequences, roughly 34% of which are singletons. The sample originates from a study of T cell repertoires in cytomegalovirus infection. Study-level background: Signatures in public TCR beta sequences pointed to both CMV infection and matching HLA type.

Study observations and caveats: Across the ex vivo response, the dominant clonotypes were HLA-C-restricted CMV-specific TCR beta clonotypes.

This rearrangement joins TRBV7-9 to TRBJ2-1; the D is unclear. Matching the DNA end better, TRBJ2-7 makes the J call doubtful. Sample: cultured PBMCs, taken from culture after CMV antigen stimulation. This clonotype originated in a human donor in good health (CMV status not recorded). Some clones in this sample may be carry-over from other donors' samples. CDR3 in DNA: TGTGCCAGCAGCTTAGAGGCAGTCTCCTACAATGAGCAGTACTTC. Translating it yields CASSLEAVSYNEQYF.